The entry that follows covers one TCR beta chain sequence. Antigen: not known. In germline, CDR1 is MNHNY, CDR2 SVGAGI (reference sequence). This CDR3 contains 13 residues. V lost 0 bases to trimming and J lost 7 bases, with 7 bases between them. The record originates from a study of cytomegalovirus exposure and HLA in healthy donors. The PCR was carried out with 60 Vbeta primers and 13 Jbeta primers. The method was immunoSEQ multiplex PCR; TCRdb's version includes in-frame clones alone and lacks a portion of them. The table for this sample gives under 40,000 clones. Study-wide results and caveats: TCR beta sequences reportedly predicted most subjects' HLA-A and HLA-B alleles accurately. The study carried out a later analysis of TCR beta sequences. It associated some 15,000 of them with specific HLA alleles at a false discovery rate of 0.05.

The clonotype originates from a woman in her thirties or forties in good health and CMV-seropositive. The chain combines TRBV6-6 with TRBJ2-1; D is unresolved. The sample was PBMCs. CDR3 loop: CASSYSTGNEQFF. The CDR3 DNA follows: TGTGCCAGCAGTTACTCGACTGGGAATGAGCAGTTCTTC.